This is a list of T cell receptor beta chains from one sample in a study of cytomegalovirus exposure and HLA in healthy donors. Assay used: immunoSEQ multiplex PCR; TCRdb lists only in-frame clones, some missing. This table has over 45,000 clones, around 85% appearing once. The sample consisted of PBMCs. The receptors shown here come from a boy between 5 and 17 years old in good health and CMV-seropositive. Both conserved end residues are part of each CDR3. The order of the fields is clone size, V gene, CDR3 protein. The listing skips clone size in some rows; elsewhere it reads once, few, many or a size class.

clone size: -
V gene: TRBV25-1
CDR3 protein: CASSEVGEAYEQYF

clone size: few
V gene: TRBV19
CDR3 protein: CASSIVTGSWGYTF

clone size: -
V gene: TRBV2
CDR3 protein: CASTKKTGSNQPQHF

clone size: -
V gene: TRBV5-6
CDR3 protein: CASSLGILSQPQHF

clone size: -
V gene: TRBV6-5
CDR3 protein: CASSLGAIVDGYTF

clone size: few
V gene: TRBV5-4
CDR3 protein: CASSTTGRDTQYF

clone size: -
V gene: TRBV10-3
CDR3 protein: CAISEGGENNQPQHF

clone size: -
V gene: TRBV15
CDR3 protein: CASPSGAKNIQYF

clone size: -
V gene: TRBV5-1
CDR3 protein: CASSAVDSSRSYNEQFF

clone size: once
V gene: TRBV19
CDR3 protein: CASRTSGEGTDTQYF

clone size: -
V gene: TRBV9
CDR3 protein: CASSVGSVHTNEKLFF

clone size: -
V gene: TRBV10-2
CDR3 protein: CASSLNREQYF

clone size: once
V gene: TRBV6-1
CDR3 protein: CASSANRVGVKNIQYF

clone size: few
V gene: TRBV7-9
CDR3 protein: CASRVRGTANYGYTF

clone size: -
V gene: TRBV7-9
CDR3 protein: CASSPQGRNYGYTF

clone size: -
V gene: TRBV9
CDR3 protein: CASSPPGISSYNEQFF

clone size: -
V gene: TRBV7-3
CDR3 protein: CASSFAGPGSYNSPLHF

clone size: few
V gene: TRBV10-2
CDR3 protein: CASNLSGGYSPLHF

clone size: -
V gene: TRBV5-1
CDR3 protein: CASSLSGYPLHF

clone size: -
V gene: TRBV19
CDR3 protein: CASSRLGAYGYTF

clone size: -
V gene: TRBV29-1
CDR3 protein: CSVQGAGANVLTF

clone size: -
V gene: TRBV5-1
CDR3 protein: CASSLLASGGAGQYF

clone size: once
V gene: TRBV6-5
CDR3 protein: CASSYLAGGFNSPLHF

clone size: -
V gene: TRBV6-5
CDR3 protein: CASCGQNNSPLHF

clone size: -
V gene: TRBV6-6
CDR3 protein: CASSPKTSGGPDTQYF

clone size: -
V gene: TRBV7-3
CDR3 protein: CASSLTTGGTEAFF

clone size: -
V gene: TRBV5-6
CDR3 protein: CASSLTTGLYGYTF

clone size: -
V gene: TRBV6-1
CDR3 protein: CASSELERGAYEQYF

clone size: -
V gene: TRBV29-1
CDR3 protein: CSGSQTALSYNEQFF

clone size: -
V gene: TRBV7-9
CDR3 protein: CASSPGGRTQYF

clone size: -
V gene: TRBV7-9
CDR3 protein: CASSKGQTYGYTF

clone size: -
V gene: TRBV18
CDR3 protein: CASSREKNRAGETQYF

clone size: -
V gene: TRBV7-9
CDR3 protein: CASSNGAAGNQPQHF

clone size: once
V gene: TRBV6-1
CDR3 protein: CASSAGQGDSQPQHF

clone size: -
V gene: TRBV27
CDR3 protein: CASSLNGGGGETQYF

clone size: -
V gene: TRBV12-5
CDR3 protein: CASGLANGGTEAFF

clone size: -
V gene: TRBV7-2
CDR3 protein: CASSLYSREEAFF

clone size: -
V gene: TRBV2
CDR3 protein: CASSVGQDYTDTQYF

clone size: -
V gene: TRBV4-1
CDR3 protein: CASRYTTGINYGYTF

clone size: -
V gene: TRBV5-1
CDR3 protein: CASSLAGGSGNTIYF

clone size: -
V gene: TRBV6-6
CDR3 protein: CASRPTGPNEKLFF

clone size: once
V gene: TRBV5-4
CDR3 protein: CASSLEGSWRQETQYF

clone size: few
V gene: TRBV5-6
CDR3 protein: CASSRFIMGGGLGYTF

clone size: -
V gene: TRBV5-1
CDR3 protein: CASSSNYEQYF

clone size: -
V gene: TRBV27
CDR3 protein: CASSAAGSYEQYF

clone size: -
V gene: TRBV10-3
CDR3 protein: CAISEALAGRVLADTQYF

clone size: -
V gene: TRBV7-8
CDR3 protein: CASSVRDNRRETQYF

clone size: -
V gene: TRBV18
CDR3 protein: CASSPQTAGTGGTYGYTF

clone size: -
V gene: TRBV5-1
CDR3 protein: CASSLGITGELFF

clone size: -
V gene: TRBV6-5
CDR3 protein: CASSYLQGMIPQHF

clone size: -
V gene: TRBV5-1
CDR3 protein: CASSLAPSRNYGYTF

clone size: -
V gene: TRBV6-1
CDR3 protein: CASKQGQSSYEQYF

clone size: -
V gene: TRBV29-1
CDR3 protein: CSGLSGGTDTQYF

clone size: -
V gene: TRBV10-1
CDR3 protein: CASSERQGAQNEQFF

clone size: -
V gene: TRBV6-4
CDR3 protein: CASSLDRESYNEQFF

clone size: -
V gene: TRBV15
CDR3 protein: CATSRSLGTGRINEQFF

clone size: -
V gene: TRBV10-3
CDR3 protein: CATTARESDTQYF